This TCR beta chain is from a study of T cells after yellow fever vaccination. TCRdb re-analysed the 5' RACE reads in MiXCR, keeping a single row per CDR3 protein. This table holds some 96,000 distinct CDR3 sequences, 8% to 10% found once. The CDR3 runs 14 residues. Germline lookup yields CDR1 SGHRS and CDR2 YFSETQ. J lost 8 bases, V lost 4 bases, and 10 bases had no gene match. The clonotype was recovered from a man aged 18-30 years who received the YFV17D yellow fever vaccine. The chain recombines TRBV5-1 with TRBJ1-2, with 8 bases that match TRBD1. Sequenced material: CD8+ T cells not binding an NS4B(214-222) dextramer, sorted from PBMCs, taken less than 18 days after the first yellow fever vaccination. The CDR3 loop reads CASSGTGPTRGYTF. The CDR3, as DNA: TGCGCCAGCAGCGGGACAGGCCCCACTAGGGGCTACACCTTC.